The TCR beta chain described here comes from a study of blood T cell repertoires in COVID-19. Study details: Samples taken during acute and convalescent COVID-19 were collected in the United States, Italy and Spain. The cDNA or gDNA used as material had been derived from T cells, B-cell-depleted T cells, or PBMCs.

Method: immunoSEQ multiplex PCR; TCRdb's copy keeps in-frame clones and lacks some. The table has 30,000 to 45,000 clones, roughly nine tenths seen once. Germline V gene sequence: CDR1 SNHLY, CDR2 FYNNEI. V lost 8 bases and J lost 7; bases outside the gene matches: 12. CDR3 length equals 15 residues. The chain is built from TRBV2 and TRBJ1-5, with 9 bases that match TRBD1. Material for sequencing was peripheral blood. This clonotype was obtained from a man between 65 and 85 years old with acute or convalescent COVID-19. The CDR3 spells CASHPGQGIMQPQHF. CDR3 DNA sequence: TGTGCCAGCCACCCCGGACAGGGGATCATGCAGCCCCAGCATTTT.